This entry is about one T cell receptor beta chain. Its target is unknown. Assay used: immunoSEQ multiplex PCR; TCRdb lists only in-frame clones, some missing. This table has about 99,000 clones, about 88% appearing once. Germline V gene data show CDR1 as SGHAT and CDR2 as FQNNGV. The CDR3 extends over 15 amino acids. Trimming at V came to 4 bases and at J to 5 bases, leaving 10 bases not matched to a gene. This sample stems from a study of graft-versus-host responses after intestinal transplantation. Background on the study: Recipients received multivisceral, liver-intestinal, or isolated intestinal transplants. Anti-thymocyte globulin induction preceded two to four years of tacrolimus and steroid maintenance in all recipients. The study, taken as a whole, reports: Researchers found GvH clones in recipient marrow, and some showed up first in ileum or blood. Peak levels of circulating GvH clones tracked with early post-transplant HvG declines.

The source was unstimulated CD4+ T cells sorted from spleen or lymph node cells, collected before intestinal transplant. The clonotype comes from a human donor who received an intestinal transplant. The rearrangement joins TRBV11-2 to TRBJ2-5, with TRBD1 matching over 7 bases. CDR3 sequence (DNA): TGTGCCAGCAGCTCCGACTATAGCAGGGGGGAGACCCAGTACTTC. This sequence encodes CASSSDYSRGETQYF. Complete variable domain (other parts from reference TRBV11-2 and TRBJ2-5): EAGVAQSPRYKIIEKRQSVAFWCNPISGHATLYWYQQILGQGPKLLIQFQNNGVVDDSQLPKDRFSAERLKGVDSTLKIQPAKLEDSAVYLCASSSDYSRGETQYFGPGTRLLVL.